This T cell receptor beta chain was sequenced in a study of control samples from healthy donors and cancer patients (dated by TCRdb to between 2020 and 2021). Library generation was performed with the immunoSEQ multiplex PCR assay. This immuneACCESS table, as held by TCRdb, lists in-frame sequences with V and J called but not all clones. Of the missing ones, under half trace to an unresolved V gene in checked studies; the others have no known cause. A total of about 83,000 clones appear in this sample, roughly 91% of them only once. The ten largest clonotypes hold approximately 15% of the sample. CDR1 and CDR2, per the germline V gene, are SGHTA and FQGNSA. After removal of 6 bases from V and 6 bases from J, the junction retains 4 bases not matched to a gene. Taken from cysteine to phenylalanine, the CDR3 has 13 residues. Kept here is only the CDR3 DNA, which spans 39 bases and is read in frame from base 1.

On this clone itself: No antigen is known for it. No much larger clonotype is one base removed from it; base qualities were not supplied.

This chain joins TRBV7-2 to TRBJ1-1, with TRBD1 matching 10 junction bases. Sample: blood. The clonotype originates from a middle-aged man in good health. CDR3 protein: CASRYGQGAEAFF. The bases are TGTGCCAGCAGATACGGACAGGGGGCTGAAGCTTTCTTT.